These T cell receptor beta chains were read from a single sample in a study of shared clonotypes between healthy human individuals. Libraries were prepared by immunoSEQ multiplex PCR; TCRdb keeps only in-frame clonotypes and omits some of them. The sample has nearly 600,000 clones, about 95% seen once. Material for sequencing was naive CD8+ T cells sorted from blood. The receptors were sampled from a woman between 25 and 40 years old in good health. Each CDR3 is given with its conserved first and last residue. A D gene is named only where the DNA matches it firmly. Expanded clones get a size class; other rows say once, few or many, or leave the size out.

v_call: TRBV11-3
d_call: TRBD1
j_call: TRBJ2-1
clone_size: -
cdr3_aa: CASSSEASDRGHNEQFF
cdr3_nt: TGTGCCAGCAGCTCCGAGGCCTCGGACAGGGGACACAATGAGCAGTTCTTC

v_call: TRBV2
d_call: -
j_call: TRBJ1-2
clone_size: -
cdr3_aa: CASSPAYIGYTF
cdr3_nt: TGTGCCAGCAGTCCAGCCTACATAGGCTACACCTTC

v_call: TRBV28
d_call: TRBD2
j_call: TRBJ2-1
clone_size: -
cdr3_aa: CASSLWKAGEDEQFF
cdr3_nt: TGTGCCAGCAGTTTATGGAAAGCGGGAGAGGATGAGCAGTTCTTC

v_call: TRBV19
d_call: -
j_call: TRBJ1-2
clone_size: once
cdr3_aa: CASSIVGGGYTF
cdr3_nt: TGTGCCAGTAGTATCGTCGGAGGTGGCTACACCTTC

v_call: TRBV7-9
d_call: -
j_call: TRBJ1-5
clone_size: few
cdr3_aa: CATSATQPQHF
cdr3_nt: TGTGCCACCTCCGCGACCCAGCCCCAGCATTTT

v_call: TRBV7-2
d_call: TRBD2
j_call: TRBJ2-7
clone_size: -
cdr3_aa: CASSAVTGGYEQYF
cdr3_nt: TGTGCCAGCTCCGCCGTAACGGGAGGTTACGAGCAGTACTTC

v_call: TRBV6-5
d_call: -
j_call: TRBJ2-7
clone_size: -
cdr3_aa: CASSYFPRADEQYF
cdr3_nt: TGTGCCAGCAGTTACTTCCCCAGGGCAGACGAGCAGTACTTC

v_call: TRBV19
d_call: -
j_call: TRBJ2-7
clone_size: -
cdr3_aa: CASSVGTATYEQYF
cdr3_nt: TGTGCCAGTAGTGTGGGGACCGCTACCTACGAGCAGTACTTC

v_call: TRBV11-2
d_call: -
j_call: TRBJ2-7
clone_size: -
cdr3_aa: CASSSSPTLFYEQYF
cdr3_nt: TGTGCCAGCAGCTCTTCCCCGACCCTGTTCTACGAGCAGTACTTC

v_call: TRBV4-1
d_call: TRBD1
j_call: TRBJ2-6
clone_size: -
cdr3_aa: CASSLRGPSGANVLTF
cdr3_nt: TGCGCCAGCAGCCTCAGGGGGCCCTCTGGGGCCAACGTCCTGACTTTC

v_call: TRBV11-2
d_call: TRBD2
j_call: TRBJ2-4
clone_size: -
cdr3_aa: CASSLVRSSGGIAKNIQYF
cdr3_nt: TGTGCCAGCAGCTTAGTAAGGTCTAGCGGGGGGATCGCCAAAAACATTCAGTACTTC

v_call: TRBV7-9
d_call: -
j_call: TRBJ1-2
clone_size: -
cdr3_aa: CASSLEQGNYGYTF
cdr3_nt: TGTGCCAGCAGCTTAGAGCAGGGAAACTATGGCTACACCTTC

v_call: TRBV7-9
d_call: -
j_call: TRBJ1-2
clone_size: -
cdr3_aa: CASSPWDGNYGYTF
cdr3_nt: TGTGCCAGCAGCCCCTGGGACGGTAACTATGGCTACACCTTC

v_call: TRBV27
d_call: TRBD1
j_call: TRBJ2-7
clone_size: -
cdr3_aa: CASSPMTGGYEQYF
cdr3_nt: TGTGCCAGCAGCCCCATGACAGGGGGCTACGAGCAGTACTTC

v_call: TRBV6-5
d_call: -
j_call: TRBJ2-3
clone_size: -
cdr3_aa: CASSYSRATDTQYF
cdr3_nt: TGTGCCAGCAGTTACTCGAGGGCTACAGATACGCAGTATTTT

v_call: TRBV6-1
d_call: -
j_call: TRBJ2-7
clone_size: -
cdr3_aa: CASRGVWDKSYEQYF
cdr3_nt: TGTGCCAGCAGGGGGGTCTGGGACAAGTCCTACGAGCAGTACTTC

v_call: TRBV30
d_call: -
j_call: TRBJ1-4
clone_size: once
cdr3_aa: CAWTGLPNEKLFF
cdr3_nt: TGTGCCTGGACGGGGCTTCCTAATGAAAAACTGTTTTTT

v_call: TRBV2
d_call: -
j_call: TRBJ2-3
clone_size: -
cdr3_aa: CASSDRDSRDRDTQYF
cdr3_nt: TGTGCCAGCAGTGATCGGGATTCTCGGGATAGGGATACGCAGTATTTT

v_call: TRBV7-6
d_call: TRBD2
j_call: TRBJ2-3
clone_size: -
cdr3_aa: CASSVMTSETDTQYF
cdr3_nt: TGTGCCAGCAGCGTAATGACTAGCGAGACAGATACGCAGTATTTT

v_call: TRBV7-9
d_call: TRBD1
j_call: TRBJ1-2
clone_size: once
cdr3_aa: CASSQTKGRDRGYYGYTF
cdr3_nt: TGTGCCAGCAGCCAGACTAAGGGCCGGGACAGGGGGTACTATGGCTACACCTTC

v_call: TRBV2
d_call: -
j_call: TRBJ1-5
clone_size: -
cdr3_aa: CASRGGTELYYQPQHF
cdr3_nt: TGTGCCAGCAGGGGAGGGACCGAGCTATATTATCAGCCCCAGCATTTT

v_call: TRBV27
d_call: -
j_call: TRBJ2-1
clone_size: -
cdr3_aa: CASRFVGWDEQFF
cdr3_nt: TGTGCCAGCAGGTTCGTGGGGTGGGATGAGCAGTTCTTC

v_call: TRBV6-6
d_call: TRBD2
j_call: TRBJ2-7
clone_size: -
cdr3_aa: CATGPPGGPSYEQYF
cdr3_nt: TGTGCCACCGGCCCCCCGGGAGGGCCATCCTACGAGCAGTACTTC

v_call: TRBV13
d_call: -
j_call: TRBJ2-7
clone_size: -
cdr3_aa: CASSLLGGWAMDSSYEQYF
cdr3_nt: TGTGCCAGCAGCTTACTAGGCGGGTGGGCTATGGATAGCTCCTACGAGCAGTACTTC

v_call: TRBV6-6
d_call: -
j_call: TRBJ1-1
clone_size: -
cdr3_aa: CASSLTTGNAEAFF
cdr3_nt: TGTGCCAGCAGTCTAACCACAGGGAACGCTGAAGCTTTCTTT

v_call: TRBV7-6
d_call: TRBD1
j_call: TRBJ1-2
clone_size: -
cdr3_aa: CASSFGTANYGYTF
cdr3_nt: TGTGCCAGCAGCTTCGGGACAGCTAACTATGGCTACACCTTC

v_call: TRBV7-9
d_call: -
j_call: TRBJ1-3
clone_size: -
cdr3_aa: CASADTLLGPVGNTIYF
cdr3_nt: TGTGCCAGTGCGGACACCCTTCTGGGGCCTGTAGGAAACACCATATATTTT

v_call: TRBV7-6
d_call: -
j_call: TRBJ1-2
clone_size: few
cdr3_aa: CASSGEDYGYTF
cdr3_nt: TGTGCCAGCAGCGGAGAGGACTATGGCTACACCTTC

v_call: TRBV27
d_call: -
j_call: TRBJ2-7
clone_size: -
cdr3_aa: CASSPAVSAYEQYF
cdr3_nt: TGTGCCAGCAGCCCCGCAGTGTCCGCCTACGAGCAGTACTTC

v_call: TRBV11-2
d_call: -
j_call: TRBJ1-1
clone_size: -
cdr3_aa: CASSLDPVVLDTEAFF
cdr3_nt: TGTGCCAGCAGCTTAGATCCAGTGGTGTTGGACACTGAAGCTTTCTTT

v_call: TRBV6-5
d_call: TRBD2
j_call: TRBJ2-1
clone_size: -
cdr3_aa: CASSYGTSEGNEQFF
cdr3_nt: TGTGCCAGCAGTTACGGGACTAGCGAAGGTAATGAGCAGTTCTTC

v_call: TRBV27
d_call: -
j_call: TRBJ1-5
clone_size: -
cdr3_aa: CASSSSYYLEGNQPQHF
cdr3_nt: TGTGCCAGCAGTTCCTCCTACTATTTAGAAGGGAATCAGCCCCAGCATTTT

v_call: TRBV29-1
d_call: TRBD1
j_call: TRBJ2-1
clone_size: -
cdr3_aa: CSAGYWTGLNEQFF
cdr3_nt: TGCAGCGCTGGATACTGGACAGGGTTGAATGAGCAGTTCTTC

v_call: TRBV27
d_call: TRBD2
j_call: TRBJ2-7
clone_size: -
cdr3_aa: CASSLRAGAEQYF
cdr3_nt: TGTGCCAGCAGTTTACGGGCGGGAGCCGAGCAGTACTTC

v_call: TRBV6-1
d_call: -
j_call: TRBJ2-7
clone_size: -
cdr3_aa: CASSVSNWGEQYF
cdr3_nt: TGTGCCAGCAGTGTCTCCAATTGGGGCGAGCAGTACTTC

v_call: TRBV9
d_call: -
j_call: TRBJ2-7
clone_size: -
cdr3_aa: CASSAGGNRGNEQYF
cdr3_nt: TGTGCCAGCAGCGCCGGGGGGAACAGGGGTAACGAGCAGTACTTC

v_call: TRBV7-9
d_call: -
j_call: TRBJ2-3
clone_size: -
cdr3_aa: CASLSDTQYF
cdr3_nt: TGTGCCAGCTTGTCAGATACGCAGTATTTT

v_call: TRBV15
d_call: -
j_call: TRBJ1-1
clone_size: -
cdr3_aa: CATSRDRTNTEAFF
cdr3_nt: TGTGCCACCAGCAGAGACAGGACGAACACTGAAGCTTTCTTT

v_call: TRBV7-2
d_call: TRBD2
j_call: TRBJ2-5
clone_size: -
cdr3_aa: CASSRLAGGEGETQYF
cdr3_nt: TGTGCCAGCAGCCGACTAGCGGGAGGAGAGGGAGAGACCCAGTACTTC

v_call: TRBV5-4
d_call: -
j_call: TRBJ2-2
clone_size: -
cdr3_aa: CASSQEAENTGELFF
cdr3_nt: TGTGCCAGCAGCCAAGAGGCGGAGAACACCGGGGAGCTGTTTTTT

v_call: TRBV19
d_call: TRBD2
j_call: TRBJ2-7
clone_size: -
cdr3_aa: CASGLGTSYEQYF
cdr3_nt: TGTGCCAGTGGGCTGGGGACTAGCTACGAGCAGTACTTC

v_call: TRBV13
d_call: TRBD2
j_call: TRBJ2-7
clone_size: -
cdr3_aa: CASGVIIAGGAVEQYF
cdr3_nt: TGTGCCAGCGGGGTTATTATAGCGGGAGGGGCGGTCGAGCAGTACTTC

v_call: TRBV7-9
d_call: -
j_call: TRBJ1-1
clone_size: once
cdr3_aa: CASSYMSEAFF
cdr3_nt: TGTGCCAGCAGCTACATGAGTGAAGCTTTCTTT

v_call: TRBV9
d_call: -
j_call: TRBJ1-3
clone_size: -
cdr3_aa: CASSPPGPEGNTIYF
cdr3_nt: TGTGCCAGCAGCCCCCCGGGACCGGAGGGAAACACCATATATTTT

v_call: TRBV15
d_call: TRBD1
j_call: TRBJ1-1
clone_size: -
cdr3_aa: CATSSRYRGQNTEAFF
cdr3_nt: TGTGCCACCAGCAGCCGATACAGGGGCCAGAACACTGAAGCTTTCTTT

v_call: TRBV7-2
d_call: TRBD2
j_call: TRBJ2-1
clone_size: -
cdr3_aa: CASSFRLPGLAGVEQFF
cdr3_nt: TGTGCCAGCAGCTTCAGACTACCGGGACTAGCGGGAGTTGAGCAGTTCTTC

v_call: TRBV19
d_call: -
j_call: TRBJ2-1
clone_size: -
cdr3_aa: CATFDPASSSEQFF
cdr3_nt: TGTGCCACCTTCGACCCGGCCTCATCAAGTGAGCAGTTCTTC

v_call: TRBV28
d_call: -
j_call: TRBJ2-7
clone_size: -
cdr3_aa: CASSTTGYEQYF
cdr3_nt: TGTGCCAGCAGTACTACAGGGTACGAGCAGTACTTC

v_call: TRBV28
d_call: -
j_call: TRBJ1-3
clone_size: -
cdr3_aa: CASGPDSGSRHTGNTIYF
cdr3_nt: TGTGCCAGCGGACCGGACTCGGGGAGTCGGCACACAGGAAACACCATATATTTT

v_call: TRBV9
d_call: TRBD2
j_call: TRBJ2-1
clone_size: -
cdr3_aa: CASSVSLTSGGYNEQFF
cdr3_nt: TGTGCCAGCAGCGTATCCCTAACTAGCGGGGGTTACAATGAGCAGTTCTTC

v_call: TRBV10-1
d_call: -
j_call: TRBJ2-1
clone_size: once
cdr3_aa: CASSERVRASYNEQFF
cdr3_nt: TGCGCCAGCAGTGAGAGGGTGCGGGCCTCCTACAATGAGCAGTTCTTC

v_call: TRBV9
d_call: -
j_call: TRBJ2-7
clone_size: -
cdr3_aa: CASSVVPAREQYF
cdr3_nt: TGTGCCAGCAGCGTAGTGCCGGCTCGGGAGCAGTACTTC

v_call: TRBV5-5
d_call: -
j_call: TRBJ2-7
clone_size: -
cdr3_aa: CASSVVPGEKDGDF
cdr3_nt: TGTGCCAGCAGCGTTGTACCGGGGGAAAAGGATGGGGACTTC

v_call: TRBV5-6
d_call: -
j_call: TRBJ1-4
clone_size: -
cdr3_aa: CASSLGGTAEKLFF
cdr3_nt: TGTGCCAGCAGCTTGGGCGGGACGGCTGAAAAACTGTTTTTT